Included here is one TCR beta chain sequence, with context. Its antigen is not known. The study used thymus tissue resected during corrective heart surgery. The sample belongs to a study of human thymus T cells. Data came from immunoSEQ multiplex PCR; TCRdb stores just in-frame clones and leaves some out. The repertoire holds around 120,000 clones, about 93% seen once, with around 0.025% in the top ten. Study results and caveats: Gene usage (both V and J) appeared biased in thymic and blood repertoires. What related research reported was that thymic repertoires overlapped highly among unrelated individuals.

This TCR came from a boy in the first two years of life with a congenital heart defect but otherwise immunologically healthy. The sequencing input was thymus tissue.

The CDR3 bases are TGCGCCAGCAGCTTCATGACAGGGGAAATAAGGACTGAAGCTTTCTTT. As protein: CASSFMTGEIRTEAFF. The chain combines TRBV5-1 with TRBJ1-1, with 8 bases matching TRBD1. With V trimmed by 2 bases and J by 5 bases, 11 bases remained unmatched. The CDR3 consists of 16 residues. Germline lookup yields CDR1 SGHRS and CDR2 YFSETQ.